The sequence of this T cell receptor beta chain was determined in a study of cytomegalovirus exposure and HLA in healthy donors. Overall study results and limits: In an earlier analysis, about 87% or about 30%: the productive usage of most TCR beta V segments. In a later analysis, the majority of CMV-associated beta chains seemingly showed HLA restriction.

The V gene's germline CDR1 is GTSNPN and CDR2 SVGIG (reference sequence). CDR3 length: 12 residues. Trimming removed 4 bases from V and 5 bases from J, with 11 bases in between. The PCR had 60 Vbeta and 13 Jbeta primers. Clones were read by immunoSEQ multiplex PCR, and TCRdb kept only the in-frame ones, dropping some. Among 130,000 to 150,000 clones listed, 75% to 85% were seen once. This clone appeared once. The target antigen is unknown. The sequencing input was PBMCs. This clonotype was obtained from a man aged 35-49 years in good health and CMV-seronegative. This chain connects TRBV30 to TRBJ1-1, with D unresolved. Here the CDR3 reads CAWNSGLTEAFF. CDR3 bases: TGTGCCTGGAATAGTGGGCTAACTGAAGCTTTCTTT.